This T cell receptor (beta chain) comes out of a study of read filtering for tumor transcriptome and immune sequencing. Looked up from germline, CDR1 is SGHRS and CDR2 is YFSETQ. This CDR3 is built from 16 residues. The junction had 8 bases not matched to a gene; V was cut back by 6 bases and J by 3 bases. Molecular barcoded adaptors covering alpha/delta and beta/gamma chains were used on roughly 400 ng RNA. TCRdb re-called the reads with MiXCR, one entry per CDR3 protein. The data hold tens of thousands of distinct CDR3 sequences, with 20% to 25% observed a single time. The TCR sequence derives from a donor aged 40 or over with multiple myeloma. Material: a population of CD138-negative cells sorted from bone marrow. The V gene is TRBV5-1, the J gene TRBJ2-3, with TRBD2 identical over 12 bases. The chain's CDR3 is CASNNLAGGETDTQYF. In DNA form, the CDR3 reads TGCGCCAGCAACAATCTAGCGGGGGGGGAAACAGATACGCAGTATTTT.